One and the same sample provided the 29 T cell receptor beta chains below, sequenced in a study of blood T cell repertoires in COVID-19. The method was immunoSEQ multiplex PCR; TCRdb's version includes in-frame clones alone and lacks a portion of them. The sample contains about 270,000 clones, under 90% of which appear only once. The sequenced sample was peripheral blood. These receptor sequences come from a young woman with acute or convalescent COVID-19.

The chain has TRBV4-2 and TRBJ2-3; TRBD2 matches 11 bases. V lost 4 bases to trimming and J lost 3 bases; unmatched junction nucleotides: 3. The CDR3 totals 15 residues. Germline lookup yields CDR1 LGHNA and CDR2 YNFKEQ. The CDR3 DNA reads as TGTGCCAGCAGCCCCGGGACTAGCGGTACAGATACGCAGTATTTT. Translating it yields CASSPGTSGTDTQYF.

J is TRBJ1-2 and V is TRBV4-3; D gene unclear. This CDR3 region has 14 residues. CDR1 and CDR2 (germline): LGHNA, YSLEER. V lost 5 bases and J lost 6, with 16 bases in between. Here the CDR3 reads CASSYTDPGDGYTF. The CDR3 nucleotides read TGCGCCAGCAGCTATACGGACCCGGGAGATGGCTACACCTTC.

The V and J genes are TRBV7-6 and TRBJ1-5, with D hard to call. V was shortened by 1 base and J by 2 bases, with 6 bases between the two germline ends. The CDR3 runs to 14 residues. CDR1 is SGHVS and CDR2 is FNYEAQ in the germline V gene. The CDR3 reads CASSLDLGNQPQHF. The CDR3 bases are TGTGCCAGCAGCTTAGACCTAGGCAATCAGCCCCAGCATTTT. The full variable domain, completed using reference TRBV7-6 and TRBJ1-5, is GAGVSQSPRYKVTKRGQDVALRCDPISGHVSLYWYRQALGQGPEFLTYFNYEAQQDKSGLPNDRFSAERPEGSISTLTIQRTEQRDSAMYRCASSLDLGNQPQHFGDGTRLSIL.

This chain links TRBV19 with TRBJ2-2; 8 positions match TRBD1. Germline V gene lookup returns CDR1 LNHDA and CDR2 SQIVND (reference sequence). V trimming: 6 bases; J trimming: 4 bases; junction bases outside the gene matches: 10. This CDR3 contains 16 residues. CDR3 sequence: CASSSEDRATTGELFF. CDR3 DNA: TGTGCCAGTAGCTCAGAGGACAGGGCTACCACCGGGGAGCTGTTTTTT.

The rearrangement uses TRBV27 and TRBJ1-2, with D possibly being TRBD1 (5 bases). The CDR3 sequence is 15 residues long. The V gene's germline CDR1 is MNHEY and CDR2 SMNVEV (reference sequence). V lost 8 bases and J 3 bases, leaving 19 bases between the germline ends. For the CDR3, the DNA is TGTGCCAGCCGACTCGGCAGGGTTGCTGACTATGGCTACACCTTC. This gives the protein CASRLGRVADYGYTF.

A note on this clone: In the same sample, other DNA sequences code for this CDR3. The V gene is TRBV27, the J gene TRBJ1-1, with TRBD1 matching 7 bases. The V gene's germline CDR1 is MNHEY and CDR2 SMNVEV (reference sequence). V lost 0 bases and J lost 4; bases outside the gene matches: 5. The CDR3 is made up of 15 amino acids. Here the CDR3 reads CASSLSAGGFTEAFF. The CDR3 DNA follows: TGTGCCAGCAGTTTATCGGCAGGGGGGTTCACTGAAGCTTTCTTT.

The chain is built from TRBV10-1 and TRBJ2-1, with 8 positions matching TRBD2. V was pared by 3 bases and J by 7 bases, with 5 bases of the junction left unmatched. The length of the CDR3 is 14 residues. CDR1 WNHNN and CDR2 SYGVQD come from the germline V gene (reference sequence). The CDR3 is CASSDLGRGNEQFF. DNA of the CDR3: TGCGCCAGCAGTGATCTCGGGAGGGGAAATGAGCAGTTCTTC.

J is TRBJ1-1 and V is TRBV30; D unclear. Trimming left V 4 bases short and J 11 bases short, with 14 bases between. The CDR3 totals 11 residues. Germline CDR1 reads GTSNPN; CDR2 reads SVGIG (reference sequence). CDR3 nucleotides: TGTGCCTGGAAGGAAGTTTTGGAGGCTTTCTTT. Translation gives CAWKEVLEAFF.

The chain uses TRBV28 and TRBJ2-3, with 7 positions matching TRBD2. Germline loops: CDR1 MDHEN, CDR2 SYDVKM. With 6 bases clipped from V and 1 base from J, the junction kept 7 bases outside the gene matches. This CDR3 contains 15 residues. CDR3 DNA sequence: TGTGCCAGCAGCTCGACTAGCTTTGGCACAGATACGCAGTATTTT. This gives the protein CASSSTSFGTDTQYF.

This clone was counted a few times. V usage is TRBV5-1 and J usage is TRBJ2-1, with 10 bases identical to TRBD2. This CDR3 region has 15 residues. Per the germline V gene, CDR1 is SGHRS and CDR2 is YFSETQ. With 1 base clipped from V and 6 bases from J, the junction kept 4 bases outside the gene matches. This chain's CDR3 is CASSLRASGSNEQFF. The CDR3 DNA reads as TGCGCCAGCAGCTTGAGGGCTAGCGGGAGCAATGAGCAGTTCTTC. The full variable domain, its missing parts supplied by reference TRBV5-1 and TRBJ2-1, is KAGVTQTPRYLIKTRGQQVTLSCSPISGHRSVSWYQQTPGQGLQFLFEYFSETQRNKGNFPGRFSGRQFSNSRSEMNVSTLELGDSALYLCASSLRASGSNEQFFGPGTRLTVL.

J is TRBJ1-5 and V is TRBV19, with a tentative D call TRBD1 (5 bases). The V end lost 3 bases, the J end lost 5 bases, and 14 bases lay between the germline ends. The germline gives CDR1 LNHDA, CDR2 SQIVND (reference sequence). This CDR3 spans 15 amino acids. The CDR3 loop is CASSIWGGGDQPQHF. CDR3 sequence (DNA): TGTGCCAGTAGTATTTGGGGGGGTGGGGATCAGCCCCAGCATTTT.

This clone was found a few times. Other DNA sequences in this specimen translate into the identical CDR3. V usage is TRBV18 and J usage is TRBJ2-2; 9 nucleotides line up with TRBD1. Looked up from germline, CDR1 is KGHSH and CDR2 is LQKENI. V was clipped by 0 bases and J by 0 bases; unmatched bases: 2. The CDR3 is 17 amino acids. In DNA, the CDR3 is TGTGCCAGCTCACCACCGGGACAGGGCACGAACACCGGGGAGCTGTTTTTT. This encodes CASSPPGQGTNTGELFF.

This clone was observed once. The V and J genes are TRBV27 and TRBJ2-6; no firm D call. The CDR3 is 14 residues long. The V end was cut by 2 bases, the J end by 4 bases, with 6 bases between. Germline V gene sequence: CDR1 MNHEY, CDR2 SMNVEV (reference sequence). The CDR3 DNA reads as TGTGCCAGCAGTTTACTTCCCGGGGCCAACGTCCTGACTTTC. Its protein product is CASSLLPGANVLTF. The variable domain in full, completed from reference TRBV27 and TRBJ2-6, reads EAQVTQNPRYLITVTGKKLTVTCSQNMNHEYMSWYRQDPGLGLRQIYYSMNVEVTDKGDVPEGYKVSRKEKRNFPLILESPSPNQTSLYFCASSLLPGANVLTFGAGSRLTVL.

V and J are TRBV18 and TRBJ1-2; the D gene is possibly TRBD1 (6 bases). Germline CDR1 is KGHSH and CDR2 is LQKENI. With 6 bases removed from V and 6 bases from J, the gap between germline ends came to 17 bases. The CDR3 sequence is 14 residues long. CDR3 protein: CASSQQGKMDGYTF. The CDR3 DNA reads as TGTGCCAGCTCCCAACAGGGTAAGATGGATGGCTACACCTTC.

The V gene is TRBV30, the J gene TRBJ1-2; 9 bases align to TRBD1. Germline CDR1 GTSNPN, CDR2 SVGIG (reference sequence). The V gene end was trimmed by 3 bases and the J gene end by 6 bases; junction bases not matched to a gene: 5. The CDR3 totals 13 residues. The CDR3 DNA follows: TGTGCCTGGAGCCCGGACAGGGGAAATGGCTACACCTTC. This gives the protein CAWSPDRGNGYTF.

The rearrangement links TRBV5-1 to TRBJ1-6, with unresolved D. CDR1 is SGHRS, CDR2 YFSETQ, per germline. V was clipped by 0 bases and J by 6 bases, with 10 bases between them. CDR3 length equals 15 residues. CDR3 sequence reads: CASSLVVGVNSPLHF. CDR3 coding DNA: TGCGCCAGCAGCTTGGTGGTCGGGGTTAATTCACCCCTCCACTTT. Full variable domain (remainder filled in from reference TRBV5-1 and TRBJ1-6): KAGVTQTPRYLIKTRGQQVTLSCSPISGHRSVSWYQQTPGQGLQFLFEYFSETQRNKGNFPGRFSGRQFSNSRSEMNVSTLELGDSALYLCASSLVVGVNSPLHFGNGTRLTVT.

This sequence joins TRBV7-9 and TRBJ2-7, with 10 bases lining up with TRBD1. The CDR3 has 14 residues. The trim removed 5 bases at V and 6 bases at J, leaving 7 bases unmatched. Germline loops: CDR1 SEHNR, CDR2 FQNEAQ (reference sequence). Here the CDR3 DNA reads TGTGCCAGCAGCCGAGGGACAGGGGTTACCGAGCAGTACTTC. Its translation is CASSRGTGVTEQYF.

As for this clone: Other nucleotide sequences from this sample produce the same CDR3. The CDR3 protein is CASSPPGQETQYF. The CDR3 region has the DNA TGTGCCAGCTCACCACCGGGACAGGAGACCCAGTACTTC. This chain links TRBV18 with TRBJ2-5; 7 bases align to TRBD1. The CDR3 has 13 residues. With 0 bases clipped from V and 5 bases from J, the junction kept 0 bases outside the gene matches. Germline CDR1 reads KGHSH; CDR2 reads LQKENI.

The rearrangement joins TRBV5-4 to TRBJ2-7; tentatively, D is TRBD2 (6 bases). Trimming pared 4 bases from V and 2 bases from J, leaving 16 bases between. Germline V lookup: CDR1 SGHNT, CDR2 YYREEE (reference sequence). The CDR3 spans 15 residues. The CDR3 sequence: CASSPWDLGAYEQYF. CDR3 coding DNA: TGTGCCAGCAGCCCTTGGGACTTGGGGGCCTACGAGCAGTACTTC.

The chain recombines TRBV14 with TRBJ2-7, with a tentative D call TRBD2 (6 bases). Germline loops: CDR1 SGHDN, CDR2 FVKESK. Trimming pared 3 bases from V and 2 bases from J, leaving 17 bases between. The CDR3 length is 16 residues. This chain's CDR3 is CASSQSPGVGPYEQYF. The DNA for the CDR3 is TGTGCCAGCAGCCAGTCTCCGGGAGTGGGTCCCTACGAGCAGTACTTC.

This chain uses TRBV7-2 with TRBJ1-6, with D perhaps matching TRBD1 (5 bases). The CDR3 loop spans 14 amino acids. Trimming took off 5 bases at V and 10 bases at J, with 15 bases between the two ends. Germline V gives CDR1 SGHTA, CDR2 FQGNSA. The CDR3 sequence: CASSRGHLTSPLHF. CDR3 DNA sequence: TGTGCCAGCAGCCGCGGACACCTTACCTCACCCCTCCACTTT. The whole variable domain, filled in from reference TRBV7-2 and TRBJ1-6, reads GAGVSQSPSNKVTEKGKDVELRCDPISGHTALYWYRQSLGQGLEFLIYFQGNSAPDKSGLPSDRFSAERTGGSVSTLTIQRTQQEDSAVYLCASSRGHLTSPLHFGNGTRLTVT.

This clone was detected a few times. DNA of the CDR3: TGTGCCAGCAGCCTACTACAGGGCTCAGGTGACCACGAGCAGTACTTC. It encodes CASSLLQGSGDHEQYF. The rearrangement uses TRBV5-4 and TRBJ2-7; D is possibly TRBD1 (6 bases). The V gene lost 4 bases and the J gene lost 5 bases, with 22 bases spanning the gap. Germline loops: CDR1 SGHNT, CDR2 YYREEE (reference sequence). The CDR3 spans 16 residues.

V is TRBV29-1 and J is TRBJ2-7; TRBD2 matches at 10 bases. Germline CDR1 SQVTM, CDR2 ANQGSEA. The CDR3 length is 13 residues. V lost 7 bases to trimming and J lost 4 bases; unmatched junction nucleotides: 7. The chain's CDR3 is CSAAPSGRYEQYF. In DNA, the CDR3 is TGCAGCGCTGCCCCTAGCGGGAGATACGAGCAGTACTTC.

This rearrangement joins TRBV28 to TRBJ1-2; D possibly corresponds to TRBD1 (5 bases). CDR1 is MDHEN and CDR2 is SYDVKM in the germline V gene. Deletions cut 6 bases from V and 4 bases from J, with 18 bases between. The CDR3 sequence is 15 residues long. CDR3 sequence reads: CASRTYSGEFYGYTF. The CDR3 bases are TGTGCCAGCAGAACTTACTCGGGGGAATTCTATGGCTACACCTTC.

The chain uses TRBV7-9 and TRBJ2-7, with 9 bases identical to TRBD1. Germline V CDR1 and CDR2: SEHNR, FQNEAQ (reference sequence). V shed 4 bases and J 3 bases; nucleotides not matched to a gene: 10. The CDR3 is 16 amino acids. The CDR3 coding sequence is TGTGCCAGCAGCTCGAGCTTACAGGGGGCGTTCTACGAGCAGTACTTC. Protein: CASSSSLQGAFYEQYF. Looking up the rest from reference TRBV7-9 and TRBJ2-7 gives the full variable domain: DTGVSQNPRHKITKRGQNVTFRCDPISEHNRLYWYRQTLGQGPEFLTYFQNEAQLEKSRLLSDRFSAERPKGSFSTLEIQRTEQGDSAMYLCASSSSLQGAFYEQYFGPGTRLTVT.

The CDR3: CASSALGRGGETQYF. CDR3 sequence (DNA): TGTGCCAGCAGCGCCCTCGGGCGCGGCGGGGAGACCCAGTACTTC. V gene TRBV9 combines with J gene TRBJ2-5; TRBD2 might be the D (5 bases). V was clipped by 3 bases and J by 5 bases, with 17 bases between them. Germline loops: CDR1 SGDLS, CDR2 YYNGEE. This CDR3 is 15 amino acids long.

The chain carries TRBV5-4 and TRBJ2-1; TRBD1 agrees at 8 bases. The V and J ends lost 4 bases and 8 bases, in that order; junction bases with no gene match: 8. CDR1 and CDR2 (germline): SGHNT, YYREEE (reference sequence). CDR3 length: 14 amino acids. The CDR3 spells CASSPPDRAHEQFF. CDR3 DNA: TGTGCCAGCAGCCCGCCGGACAGGGCCCATGAGCAGTTCTTC.

The CDR3 loop is CASSQGGTEAFF. The CDR3 coding sequence is TGCGCCAGCAGCCAGGGCGGAACTGAAGCTTTCTTT. J is TRBJ1-1 and V is TRBV5-1; tentatively, D is TRBD1 (5 bases). This CDR3 region has 12 residues. Germline lookup yields CDR1 SGHRS and CDR2 YFSETQ. Trimming took off 4 bases at V and 5 bases at J, with 9 bases between the two ends.

V usage is TRBV9 and J usage is TRBJ2-7, with 7 nucleotides matching TRBD2. Per the germline V gene, CDR1 is SGDLS and CDR2 is YYNGEE. This CDR3 has 14 residues. The junction had 15 bases not matched to a gene; V was cut back by 6 bases and J by 9 bases. In nucleotides, the CDR3 is TGTGCCAGCACCCCCGGGACTACTGGAGAGTGGCAGTACTTC. This encodes CASTPGTTGEWQYF.